The 32 T cell receptor beta chains presented below share a single source sample, sequenced in a study of cytomegalovirus exposure and HLA in healthy donors. Libraries were prepared by immunoSEQ multiplex PCR; TCRdb keeps only in-frame clonotypes and omits some of them. The data contain 150,000 to 200,000 clones, about 86% of them singletons. The sample comprised PBMCs. These TCRs come from a woman aged 25-40 years in good health and CMV-seronegative.

V is TRBV2 and J is TRBJ2-2; tentatively, D is TRBD2 (6 bases). With 2 bases removed from V and 2 bases from J, the gap between germline ends came to 15 bases. CDR1 is SNHLY, CDR2 FYNNEI, per germline. This CDR3 contains 17 residues. The CDR3 DNA follows: TGTGCCAGCAGTGAAAGTTTAGCGGACCCTAACACCGGGGAGCTGTTTTTT. Residues: CASSESLADPNTGELFF.

This chain links TRBV19 with TRBJ2-2, with D unresolved. Trimming stripped 7 bases from V and 8 bases from J, with 8 bases between. From germline, CDR1 is LNHDA and CDR2 SQIVND (reference sequence). The CDR3 has 11 amino acids. The CDR3 protein is CASTQSGELFF. The CDR3 DNA follows: TGTGCCAGTACCCAATCGGGGGAGCTGTTTTTT.

The rearrangement joins TRBV29-1 to TRBJ2-5; 8 bases map to TRBD1. CDR1 is SQVTM, CDR2 ANQGSEA, per germline. There are 13 residues in the CDR3. After removal of 5 bases from V and 4 bases from J, the junction contained 6 bases not matched to a gene. CDR3: CSVPGQGGETQYF. For the CDR3, the DNA is TGCAGCGTTCCAGGACAGGGCGGAGAGACCCAGTACTTC.

The chain uses TRBV5-4 and TRBJ2-7, with D possibly TRBD1 on 5 matching bases. The CDR3 is 13 residues long. Trimming cost V 4 bases and J 4 bases, with 12 bases left between them. CDR1 is SGHNT and CDR2 is YYREEE in the germline V gene (reference sequence). DNA for the CDR3: TGTGCCAGCAGCACGGACAATGATTACGAGCAGTACTTC. The encoded protein is CASSTDNDYEQYF.

This clone was found a few times. This chain links TRBV5-4 with TRBJ1-6; no definite D call. CDR3 length: 15 residues. The germline gives CDR1 SGHNT, CDR2 YYREEE (reference sequence). Trimming shortened V by 0 bases and J by 9 bases, and 13 bases separated the two germline ends. CDR3 sequence: CASSLDSRLVSPLHF. CDR3 DNA sequence: TGTGCCAGCAGCTTGGACTCCAGGCTGGTTTCACCCCTCCACTTT.

The V call is TRBV6-1, the J call TRBJ2-1; 7 nucleotides align to TRBD2. The V gene's germline CDR1 is MNHNS and CDR2 SASEGT. The CDR3 loop spans 15 amino acids. J was trimmed by 2 bases and V by 10 bases; bases with no gene match: 11. The CDR3 region is CAIVGPSGTYNEQFF. DNA of the CDR3: TGTGCCATCGTCGGTCCTAGCGGAACCTACAATGAGCAGTTCTTC.

V and J are TRBV9 and TRBJ1-2, with 8 bases aligning to TRBD1. The V and J ends lost 3 bases and 9 bases, in that order; junction bases with no gene match: 13. CDR1 and CDR2 from the germline V gene are SGDLS and YYNGEE. The CDR3 is 15 residues long. This chain's CDR3 is CASSGGTGVLYSYTF. CDR3 coding DNA: TGTGCCAGCAGCGGGGGGACAGGCGTCCTTTATAGCTACACCTTC.

Regarding this clone: A much larger clone lies one base from this, so it may be a read error. The rearrangement joins TRBV25-1 to TRBJ2-3; D possibly corresponds to TRBD2 (7 bases). This CDR3 has 14 residues. Trimming cost V 2 bases and J 2 bases, with 8 bases left between them. Per germline, CDR1 MGHDK and CDR2 SYGVNS. CDR3 in DNA: TGTGCCAGCAGTGAAGGGGGGGCCACAGATACGCAGTATTTT. Translation gives CASSEGGATDTQYF.

The rearrangement uses TRBV5-6 and TRBJ1-1; D remains unclear. CDR1 and CDR2 from the germline V gene are SGHDT and YYEEEE. The CDR3 covers 13 residues. V was trimmed by 1 base and J by 5 bases, leaving 9 bases between them. The DNA for the CDR3 is TGTGCCAGCAGCTTGTTCTTAGGTACTGAAGCTTTCTTT. Translated, it gives CASSLFLGTEAFF.

The chain combines TRBV7-2 with TRBJ1-3, with unresolved D. V was trimmed by 0 bases and J by 0 bases, leaving 6 bases between them. The CDR3 extends over 15 amino acids. Per the germline V gene, CDR1 is SGHTA and CDR2 is FQGNSA. The DNA for the CDR3 is TGTGCCAGCAGCTTAGCGGTCGGCTCTGGAAACACCATATATTTT. Its protein product is CASSLAVGSGNTIYF.

V usage is TRBV6-5 and J usage is TRBJ1-1; D is ambiguous. CDR1 and CDR2 from the germline V gene are MNHEY and SVGAGI. The CDR3 runs to 14 residues. Trimming pared 2 bases from V and 4 bases from J, leaving 11 bases between. DNA of the CDR3: TGTGCCAGCAGTTACGGGCAGGCCATCACTGAAGCTTTCTTT. Its protein product is CASSYGQAITEAFF.

The chain couples TRBV6-6 to TRBJ1-5; 9 nucleotides agree with TRBD1. The length of the CDR3 is 16 residues. V lost 5 bases to trimming and J lost 7 bases; unmatched junction nucleotides: 12. Germline V gene sequence: CDR1 MNHNY, CDR2 SVGAGI (reference sequence). CDR3 in DNA: TGTGCCAGCAGTACCCGTGACAGGGGGTTCCGCCAGCCCCAGCATTTT. Its translation: CASSTRDRGFRQPQHF.

This chain uses TRBV4-1 with TRBJ1-1, with a possible D match to TRBD1 (5 bases). Per germline, CDR1 MGHRA and CDR2 YSYEKL. This CDR3 is built from 14 residues. Trimming stripped 0 bases from V and 7 bases from J, with 12 bases between. Written as DNA, the CDR3 is TGCGCCAGCAGCCAAGATCGGGGGGTGGATGAAGCTTTCTTT. It is translated as CASSQDRGVDEAFF.

The J gene is TRBJ1-3, the V gene TRBV5-6; perhaps TRBD1 as D (5 bases). Trimming removed 9 bases at V and 0 bases at J, with 16 bases between. CDR3 size: 15 residues. Germline loops: CDR1 SGHDT, CDR2 YYEEEE. This chain's CDR3 is CATQTGPYSGNTIYF. Here the CDR3 DNA reads TGTGCCACCCAAACAGGCCCTTACTCTGGAAACACCATATATTTT.

The CDR3: CASSLWTGQFEAFF. In DNA, the CDR3 is TGTGCCAGCAGCCTTTGGACAGGGCAATTTGAAGCTTTCTTT. The chain combines TRBV5-4 with TRBJ1-1; 8 bases are shared with TRBD1. Germline lookup yields CDR1 SGHNT and CDR2 YYREEE (reference sequence). Germline trimming cut 4 bases from V and 7 bases from J; bases unmatched to any gene: 9. This CDR3 has 14 amino acids.

V is TRBV6-5 and J is TRBJ2-7, with a possible D match to TRBD1 (7 bases). The V gene's germline CDR1 is MNHEY and CDR2 SVGAGI. The CDR3 loop spans 14 amino acids. V lost 6 bases and J lost 3, with 15 bases in between. The CDR3 sequence is CASSQGGQNYEQYF. CDR3 sequence (DNA): TGTGCCAGCAGCCAGGGGGGACAGAACTACGAGCAGTACTTC.

The chain has TRBV7-2 and TRBJ1-5; D remains unclear. With 1 base removed from V and 0 bases from J, the gap between germline ends came to 7 bases. Germline assignment: CDR1 SGHTA and CDR2 FQGNSA. The CDR3 is made up of 15 amino acids. The CDR3 region is CASSLVADSNQPQHF. CDR3 nucleotides: TGTGCCAGCAGCTTAGTTGCGGATAGCAATCAGCCCCAGCATTTT.

The chain couples TRBV7-6 to TRBJ2-7; 10 nucleotides align to TRBD1. The V gene's germline CDR1 is SGHVS and CDR2 FNYEAQ. With V trimmed by 2 bases and J by 5 bases, 3 bases remained unmatched. This CDR3 comprises 14 residues. The CDR3 region is CASSLRQGANEQYF. CDR3 nucleotide sequence: TGTGCCAGCAGCTTAAGACAGGGGGCTAACGAGCAGTACTTC.

The V call is TRBV10-3, the J call TRBJ1-5; no clear D. V lost 6 bases, J lost 6 bases, and 9 bases lay in between. There are 12 residues in the CDR3. Germline V gene sequence: CDR1 ENHRY, CDR2 SYGVKD. CDR3 sequence (DNA): TGTGCCATCAGGTCGCTCGGTCAGCCCCAGCATTTT. Protein: CAIRSLGQPQHF.

J is TRBJ1-5 and V is TRBV30; 7 bases match TRBD1. Germline V lookup: CDR1 GTSNPN, CDR2 SVGIG (reference sequence). The trim removed 1 base at V and 4 bases at J, leaving 10 bases unmatched. There are 16 residues in the CDR3. Written as DNA, the CDR3 is TGTGCCTGGAGTGAAGGATCACAGGGGAGTAATCAGCCCCAGCATTTT. Protein: CAWSEGSQGSNQPQHF.

J is TRBJ2-7 and V is TRBV27, with TRBD2 matching over 7 bases. Germline V lookup: CDR1 MNHEY, CDR2 SMNVEV (reference sequence). The CDR3 has 15 residues. J gave up 3 bases and V 4 bases, and 9 bases lay outside the gene matches. The CDR3 region is CASSSPSGARYEQYF. CDR3 nucleotides: TGTGCCAGCAGTTCTCCTAGCGGCGCACGCTACGAGCAGTACTTC.

The genes are TRBV5-8 and TRBJ2-5; 8 bases match TRBD2. J lost 4 bases, V lost 3 bases, and 8 bases had no gene match. The CDR3 is 15 residues long. Germline-derived CDR1 and CDR2 are SGHTS and YDEGEE. The CDR3 protein is CASSWGTRGGETQYF. The CDR3 DNA is TGTGCCAGCAGCTGGGGGACTAGAGGGGGAGAGACCCAGTACTTC. Full variable domain (missing parts from reference TRBV5-8 and TRBJ2-5): EAGVTQSPTHLIKTRGQQATLRCSPISGHTSVYWYQQALGLGLQFLLWYDEGEERNRGNFPPRFSGRQFPNYSSELNVNALELEDSALYLCASSWGTRGGETQYFGPGTRLLVL.

V and J are TRBV19 and TRBJ1-1; D uncertain. With 4 bases removed from V and 8 bases from J, the gap between germline ends came to 11 bases. Germline V gene sequence: CDR1 LNHDA, CDR2 SQIVND (reference sequence). The CDR3 has 12 amino acids. The CDR3 DNA reads TGTGCCAGTAGTACTCCGGGAACAGAAGCTTTCTTT. It yields the protein CASSTPGTEAFF.

The chain links TRBV5-1 to TRBJ2-3; 11 nucleotides match TRBD1. The J segment lost 4 bases and the V segment lost 3 bases, leaving 4 bases of the junction unmatched. Germline V gene data show CDR1 as SGHRS and CDR2 as YFSETQ. The CDR3 is made up of 15 amino acids. CDR3 in DNA: TGCGCCAGCAGCTGGGAGGACAGGGGGCCAGATACGCAGTATTTT. This encodes CASSWEDRGPDTQYF. Based on the CDR3 plus reference TRBV5-1 and TRBJ2-3, the full variable domain is KAGVTQTPRYLIKTRGQQVTLSCSPISGHRSVSWYQQTPGQGLQFLFEYFSETQRNKGNFPGRFSGRQFSNSRSEMNVSTLELGDSALYLCASSWEDRGPDTQYFGPGTRLTVL.

The chain is built from TRBV28 and TRBJ1-3; D is possibly TRBD1 (6 bases). This CDR3 has 17 residues. The germline V gene encodes CDR1 MDHEN and CDR2 SYDVKM. The V end was cut by 6 bases, the J end by 0 bases, with 18 bases between. This chain's CDR3 is CASRKYHGQTSGNTIYF. CDR3 sequence (DNA): TGTGCCAGCAGGAAATACCACGGACAGACCTCTGGAAACACCATATATTTT.

V usage is TRBV7-2 and J usage is TRBJ2-1; no reliable D call. Trimming left V 6 bases short and J 6 bases short, with 12 bases between. The V gene's germline CDR1 is SGHTA and CDR2 FQGNSA. The CDR3 is 13 amino acids. The CDR3 bases are TGTGCCAGCAGTGGAGTATTGGGCAATGAGCAGTTCTTC. Translation: CASSGVLGNEQFF.

There are a few counts of this clone. This chain uses TRBV15 with TRBJ1-5, with D maybe TRBD1 (6 bases). This CDR3 is built from 15 residues. Trimming left V 4 bases short and J 4 bases short, with 14 bases between. Germline values: CDR1 LNHNV, CDR2 YYDKDF (reference sequence). The CDR3 nucleotides read TGTGCCACCAGCACTAACAGGGCAGCAAATCAGCCCCAGCATTTT. Protein product: CATSTNRAANQPQHF.

The genes are TRBV18 and TRBJ1-4; perhaps TRBD1 as D (6 bases). Germline-derived CDR1 and CDR2 are KGHSH and LQKENI. The CDR3 is 16 amino acids. V lost 3 bases, J lost 0 bases, and 11 bases lay in between. The DNA for the CDR3 is TGTGCCAGCTCACCTCAGAAGGGGGCAACTAATGAAAAACTGTTTTTT. Residues: CASSPQKGATNEKLFF. Using reference TRBV18 and TRBJ1-4 for the parts outside the CDR3, the full variable domain is NAGVMQNPRHLVRRRGQEARLRCSPMKGHSHVYWYRQLPEEGLKFMVYLQKENIIDESGMPKERFSAEFPKEGPSILRIQQVVRGDSAAYFCASSPQKGATNEKLFFGSGTQLSVL.

The J gene is TRBJ1-1, the V gene TRBV7-8; 10 bases map to TRBD1. CDR3 size: 15 residues. CDR1 is SGHVS, CDR2 FQNEAQ, per germline. V gave up 5 bases and J gave up 5 bases; unmatched junction bases: 8. For the CDR3, the DNA is TGTGCCAGCAGCCCCAGACAGGGGGCGGCTACTGAAGCTTTCTTT. It specifies CASSPRQGAATEAFF.

This chain connects TRBV4-3 to TRBJ1-5; D is unclear. The germline V gene has CDR1 LGHNA and CDR2 YSLEER. Between the trimmed V and J ends, which lost 0 bases and 11 bases, there was a span of 11 bases. This CDR3 contains 13 residues. The CDR3 DNA reads TGCGCCAGCAGCCAAGATAGTATGTCGACCCAGCATTTT. Translated, it gives CASSQDSMSTQHF.

This chain uses TRBV9 with TRBJ2-1; TRBD2 is a possible D gene (5 bases). Germline-derived CDR1 and CDR2 are SGDLS and YYNGEE. V lost 0 bases to trimming and J lost 2 bases, with 9 bases between them. The CDR3 spans 15 residues. In DNA, the CDR3 is TGTGCCAGCAGCGTAGGCGGGTCGGCCTACAATGAGCAGTTCTTC. Its translation is CASSVGGSAYNEQFF.

The chain recombines TRBV6-6 with TRBJ2-1, with D possibly matching TRBD2 (5 bases). Germline values: CDR1 MNHNY, CDR2 SVGAGI (reference sequence). The ends were cut back, 7 bases at V and 0 bases at J, with 10 bases in the middle. This CDR3 has 14 amino acids. CDR3 sequence: CASTRTDSYNEQFF. The CDR3 DNA reads as TGTGCCAGCACCAGGACTGACTCCTACAATGAGCAGTTCTTC.